The 2 T cell receptor beta chains below were found in one sample sequenced in a study of Graves' ophthalmopathy and Graves' hyperthyroidism. The authors amplified TCR beta CDR3 regions, and they did so from RNA transcripts for repertoire sequencing. Second-round multiplex PCR came after a first-round RT-PCR that employed HTBI primers. From the multiplex PCR reads, TCRdb called clonotypes with MiXCR, one entry per CDR3 protein. The repertoire holds about 400,000 distinct CDR3 sequences, with 15% as singletons. The sample taken for sequencing was peripheral blood. The receptor set was obtained from a woman under 30 with stable Graves' hyperthyroidism.

This chain joins TRBV19 and TRBJ2-7; D might be TRBD2 (6 bases). V was clipped by 10 bases and J by 2 bases, with 12 bases between them. CDR1 LNHDA and CDR2 SQIVND come from the germline V gene (reference sequence). The CDR3 sequence is 12 residues long. As DNA, the CDR3 is TGTGCCACCCGGGACTTGACCTACGAGCAGTACTTC. Encoded protein: CATRDLTYEQYF.

There are a few counts of this clonotype. V usage is TRBV4-1 and J usage is TRBJ2-7; TRBD1 is a possible D gene (6 bases). Germline-derived CDR1 and CDR2 are MGHRA and YSYEKL. V dropped 3 bases and J dropped 7 bases, with 13 bases sitting between them. The CDR3 is made up of 13 amino acids. For the CDR3, the DNA is TGCGCCAGCAGCCATACAGGGTTTGGGGAGCAGTACTTC. Protein: CASSHTGFGEQYF.